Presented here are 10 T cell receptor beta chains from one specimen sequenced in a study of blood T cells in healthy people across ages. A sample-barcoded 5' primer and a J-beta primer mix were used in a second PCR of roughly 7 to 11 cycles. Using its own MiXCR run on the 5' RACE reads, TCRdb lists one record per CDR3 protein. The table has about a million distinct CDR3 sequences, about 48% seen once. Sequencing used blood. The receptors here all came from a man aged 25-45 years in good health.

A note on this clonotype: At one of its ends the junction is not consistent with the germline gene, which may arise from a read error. The chain's CDR3 is CASSQDGGVAGYTF. CDR3 bases: TGTGCCAGCAGTCAGGACGGTGGGGTCGCTGGCTACACCTTT. V and J are TRBV28 and TRBJ1-2; D is undetermined. This CDR3 contains 14 residues. Germline CDR1 is MDHEN and CDR2 is SYDVKM.

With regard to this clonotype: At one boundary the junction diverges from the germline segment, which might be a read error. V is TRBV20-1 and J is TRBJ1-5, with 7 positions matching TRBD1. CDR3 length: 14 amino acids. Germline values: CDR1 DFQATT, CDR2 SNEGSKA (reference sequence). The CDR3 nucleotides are TGCAGCGCTAGGGACAGTGTCGTCGATCAGCCCCAGCATTTT. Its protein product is CSARDSVVDQPQHF.

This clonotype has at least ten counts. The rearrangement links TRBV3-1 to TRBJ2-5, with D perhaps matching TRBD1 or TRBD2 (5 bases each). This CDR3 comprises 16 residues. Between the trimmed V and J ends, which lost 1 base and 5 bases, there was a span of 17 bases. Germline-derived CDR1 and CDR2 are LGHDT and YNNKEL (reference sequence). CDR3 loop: CASSQAFVRGGETQYF. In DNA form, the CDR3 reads TGTGCCAGCAGCCAAGCATTCGTGAGGGGTGGGGAGACCCAGTACTTC.

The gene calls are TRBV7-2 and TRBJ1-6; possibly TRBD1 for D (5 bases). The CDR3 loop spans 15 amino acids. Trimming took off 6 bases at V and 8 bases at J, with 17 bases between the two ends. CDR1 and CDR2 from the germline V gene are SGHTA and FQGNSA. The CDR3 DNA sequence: TGTGCCAGCAGGCCAGTTCAGGGCGGGGATTCACCCCTCCACTTT. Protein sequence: CASRPVQGGDSPLHF.

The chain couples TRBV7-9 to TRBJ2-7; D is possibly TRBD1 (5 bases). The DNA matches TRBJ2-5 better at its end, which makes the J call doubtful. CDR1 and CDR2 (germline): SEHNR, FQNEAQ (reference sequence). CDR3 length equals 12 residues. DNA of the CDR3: TGTGCCAGCAGCTTAGTCCAGGGGACCCAGTACTTC. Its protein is CASSLVQGTQYF.

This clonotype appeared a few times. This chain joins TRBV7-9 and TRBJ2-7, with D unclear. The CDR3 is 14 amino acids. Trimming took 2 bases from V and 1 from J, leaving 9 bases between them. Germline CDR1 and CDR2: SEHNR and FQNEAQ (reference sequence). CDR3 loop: CASSLLATSYEQYF. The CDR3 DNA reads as TGTGCCAGCAGCTTATTAGCCACGTCCTACGAGCAGTACTTC. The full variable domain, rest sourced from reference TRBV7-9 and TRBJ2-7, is DTGVSQNPRHKITKRGQNVTFRCDPISEHNRLYWYRQTLGQGPEFLTYFQNEAQLEKSRLLSDRFSAERPKGSFSTLEIQRTEQGDSAMYLCASSLLATSYEQYFGPGTRLTVT.

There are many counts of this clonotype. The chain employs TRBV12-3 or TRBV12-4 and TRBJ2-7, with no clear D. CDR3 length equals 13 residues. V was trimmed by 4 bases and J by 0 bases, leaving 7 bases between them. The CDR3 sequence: CASSSASSYEQYF. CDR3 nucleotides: TGTGCCAGCAGTTCGGCCAGCTCCTACGAGCAGTACTTC.

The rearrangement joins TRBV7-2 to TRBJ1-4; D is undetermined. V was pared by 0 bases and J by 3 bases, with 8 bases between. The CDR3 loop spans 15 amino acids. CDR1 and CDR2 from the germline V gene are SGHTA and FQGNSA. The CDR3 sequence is CASSLAGLPNEKLFF. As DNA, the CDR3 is TGTGCCAGCAGCTTAGCCGGACTACCTAATGAAAAACTGTTTTTT.

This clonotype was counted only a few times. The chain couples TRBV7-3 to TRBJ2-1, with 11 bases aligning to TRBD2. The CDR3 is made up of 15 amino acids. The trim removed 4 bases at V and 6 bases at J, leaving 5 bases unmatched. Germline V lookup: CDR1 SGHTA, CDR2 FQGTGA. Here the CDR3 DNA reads TGTGCCAGCAGCTCGGGACTAGCGGTCCTCAATGAGCAGTTCTTC. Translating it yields CASSSGLAVLNEQFF.

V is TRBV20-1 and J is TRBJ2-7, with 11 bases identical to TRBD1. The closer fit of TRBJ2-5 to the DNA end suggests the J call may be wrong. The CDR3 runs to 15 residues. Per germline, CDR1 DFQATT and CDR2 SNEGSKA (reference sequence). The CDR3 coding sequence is TGCAGTGCGCCCTGGACAGGGGGCGCTTCTGTGACCCAGTACTTC. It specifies CSAPWTGGASVTQYF.